Listed below are T cell receptor beta chains from one sample, sequenced in a study of blood T cell repertoires in COVID-19. Measured with immunoSEQ multiplex PCR; TCRdb has only the in-frame clones, and not every one. The sample yields 110,000 or so clones, roughly 80% seen once. Material: peripheral blood. The receptors originated from a woman in her seventies with acute or convalescent COVID-19. Each CDR3 is given with its conserved first and last residue. A D gene is named only where the DNA matches it firmly. Some rows mark clone size as missing; the rest say once, few, many or name a class of expanded clone.

D	size	V	J	CDR3	DNA
.	.	TRBV5-1	TRBJ1-4	CASSSHVREREKLFF	TGCGCCAGCAGCTCGCATGTGAGAGAGAGGGAAAAACTGTTTTTT
.	.	TRBV29-1	TRBJ1-2	CSVEGGSRSFYGYTF	TGCAGCGTTGAAGGGGGCTCGCGGTCGTTCTATGGCTACACCTTC
.	.	TRBV7-2	TRBJ1-1	CASSVTQNTEAFF	TGTGCCAGCAGCGTTACACAGAACACTGAAGCTTTCTTT
.	.	TRBV12-3/TRBV12-4	TRBJ2-1	CASSLRLRREQFF	TGTGCCAGCAGTTTAAGACTCCGTCGGGAGCAGTTCTTC
.	.	TRBV4-1	TRBJ1-4	CASSQYQAPGADEKLFF	TGCGCCAGCAGCCAATATCAGGCCCCAGGGGCAGATGAAAAACTGTTTTTT
.	few	TRBV2	TRBJ2-1	CASREGNNEQFF	TGTGCCAGCAGGGAGGGGAACAATGAGCAGTTCTTC
.	.	TRBV7-2	TRBJ2-2	CASSFRRQFTGELFF	TGTGCCAGCAGCTTTCGCCGACAGTTCACCGGGGAGCTGTTTTTT
TRBD2	.	TRBV7-2	TRBJ2-7	CASSRTSGGDEQYF	TGTGCCAGCAGCCGGACTAGCGGGGGGGACGAGCAGTACTTC
.	.	TRBV5-8	TRBJ1-5	CASSFFRGSDQPQHF	TGTGCCAGCAGCTTTTTTAGAGGGTCGGATCAGCCCCAGCATTTT
TRBD1	.	TRBV11-2	TRBJ1-1	CASSLETGVGTEAFF	TGTGCCAGCAGCTTAGAGACAGGGGTTGGCACTGAAGCTTTCTTT
.	.	TRBV6-5	TRBJ1-2	CASSQGGYTF	TGTGCCAGCAGTCAGGGGGGCTACACCTTC
TRBD1	.	TRBV4-3	TRBJ1-2	CASSPTGGFSYGYTF	TGCGCCAGCAGCCCGACAGGGGGCTTTAGCTATGGCTACACCTTC
TRBD2	.	TRBV2	TRBJ2-4	CASSVGGLGKNIQYF	TGTGCCAGCAGTGTTGGGGGACTAGGGAAAAACATTCAGTACTTC
.	.	TRBV27	TRBJ2-2	CASSFPNTGELFF	TGTGCCAGCAGTTTTCCCAATACCGGGGAGCTGTTTTTT
.	.	TRBV6-5	TRBJ1-5	CASRLEGGNQPQHF	TGTGCCAGCAGGTTGGAAGGGGGCAATCAGCCCCAGCATTTT
.	.	TRBV7-9	TRBJ1-2	CASSLNYWTKGSGDYGYTF	TGTGCCAGCAGCCTCAATTACTGGACAAAGGGGAGCGGGGACTATGGCTACACCTTC
.	.	TRBV5-1	TRBJ1-2	CASSVTGANYGYTF	TGCGCCAGCAGCGTCACGGGAGCTAACTATGGCTACACCTTC
.	.	TRBV5-1	TRBJ1-6	CASSLIAGQDIHF	TGCGCCAGCAGCTTGATAGCAGGGCAAGACATCCACTTT
.	.	TRBV12-5	TRBJ1-1	CASGPGSGMNTEAFF	TGTGCTAGTGGTCCAGGCTCCGGCATGAACACTGAAGCTTTCTTT
TRBD1	.	TRBV19	TRBJ1-5	CASNHRGFRPQHF	TGTGCCAGTAACCACAGGGGGTTTAGGCCCCAGCATTTT
TRBD2	.	TRBV6-1	TRBJ2-3	CASRESGLAGGRAQYF	TGTGCCAGCAGGGAATCCGGGCTAGCGGGGGGTAGGGCGCAGTATTTT
TRBD1	once	TRBV30	TRBJ2-3	CAWTSTGLGGDTQYF	TGTGCCTGGACCTCGACAGGGCTAGGAGGAGATACGCAGTATTTT
TRBD1	.	TRBV6-6	TRBJ1-1	CASSYYGQGDTEAFF	TGTGCCAGCAGTTATTACGGACAGGGTGACACTGAAGCTTTCTTT
TRBD1	once	TRBV5-1	TRBJ2-4	CASSLAGQGVSVSLAKNIQYF	TGCGCCAGCAGCTTGGCCGGACAGGGGGTTTCGGTGTCACTAGCCAAAAACATTCAGTACTTC
.	.	TRBV29-1	TRBJ2-3	CSVRVGDTQYF	TGCAGCGTTAGAGTCGGTGATACGCAGTATTTT
.	.	TRBV12-5	TRBJ1-6	CASGLEGNSPLHF	TGTGCTAGTGGTTTGGAGGGGAATTCACCCCTCCACTTT
.	.	TRBV3-1/TRBV3-2	TRBJ1-1	CASSQNYMNTEAFF	TGTGCCAGCAGCCAAAATTATATGAACACTGAAGCTTTCTTT